This TCR beta chain was sequenced for a study of blood T cell repertoires in COVID-19. Assignments of participants to cohorts depended upon their own reported clinical history. Assay used: immunoSEQ multiplex PCR; TCRdb lists only in-frame clones, some missing. The sample includes around 49,000 clones, approximately 80% of them seen just once. This CDR3 contains 15 residues. Germline lookup yields CDR1 SSHAT and CDR2 FNYEAQ (reference sequence). Worth noting for this clone: One junction end disagrees with the germline gene, perhaps due to a read error.

This TCR derives from a woman aged 45-59 years with acute COVID-19. Sequencing used PBMCs or T cells enriched from blood (not recorded which). This rearrangement joins TRBV7-7 to TRBJ2-7, with 7 bases lining up with TRBD1. In DNA, the CDR3 is TGTGCTAGCAGTTCCCCGGGACAGCGCTTTTACGAGCAGTACTTC. Translated, it gives CASSSPGQRFYEQYF. Complete variable domain (other parts from reference TRBV7-7 and TRBJ2-7): GAGVSQSPRYKVTKRGQDVTLRCDPISSHATLYWYQQALGQGPEFLTYFNYEAQPDKSGLPSDRFSAERPEGSISTLTIQRTEQRDSAMYRCASSSPGQRFYEQYFGPGTRLTVT.